This entry features one T cell receptor beta chain sequence. Antigen unknown. This record comes from a study of type 1 regulatory T cells. Study overall: An in vitro protocol generated T-allo10, a Tr1-enriched, alloantigen-specific CD4 T cell product. Study-level findings and limits: Compared with non-type 1 regulatory T cells, type 1 regulatory T cells showed a more restricted TCR repertoire.

TCRdb processed the reads anew with MiXCR; each CDR3 protein has one entry. The sample comprises tens of thousands of distinct CDR3 sequences, approximately 47% of which are singletons, and about 2% rests with the top ten. Trimming stripped 2 bases from V and 0 bases from J, with 14 bases between. Germline values: CDR1 SGHRS, CDR2 YFSETQ. The CDR3 sequence is 17 residues long. What was sequenced was cultured non-Tr1 T cells, either the whole culture or a sorted T cell fraction (not recorded which). This TCR came from a human donor in good health. V gene TRBV5-1 combines with J gene TRBJ2-2; D gene unclear. This chain's CDR3 is CASSLTVLGTNTGELFF. The CDR3 DNA sequence: TGCGCCAGCAGCTTAACGGTATTAGGGACGAACACCGGGGAGCTGTTTTTT.